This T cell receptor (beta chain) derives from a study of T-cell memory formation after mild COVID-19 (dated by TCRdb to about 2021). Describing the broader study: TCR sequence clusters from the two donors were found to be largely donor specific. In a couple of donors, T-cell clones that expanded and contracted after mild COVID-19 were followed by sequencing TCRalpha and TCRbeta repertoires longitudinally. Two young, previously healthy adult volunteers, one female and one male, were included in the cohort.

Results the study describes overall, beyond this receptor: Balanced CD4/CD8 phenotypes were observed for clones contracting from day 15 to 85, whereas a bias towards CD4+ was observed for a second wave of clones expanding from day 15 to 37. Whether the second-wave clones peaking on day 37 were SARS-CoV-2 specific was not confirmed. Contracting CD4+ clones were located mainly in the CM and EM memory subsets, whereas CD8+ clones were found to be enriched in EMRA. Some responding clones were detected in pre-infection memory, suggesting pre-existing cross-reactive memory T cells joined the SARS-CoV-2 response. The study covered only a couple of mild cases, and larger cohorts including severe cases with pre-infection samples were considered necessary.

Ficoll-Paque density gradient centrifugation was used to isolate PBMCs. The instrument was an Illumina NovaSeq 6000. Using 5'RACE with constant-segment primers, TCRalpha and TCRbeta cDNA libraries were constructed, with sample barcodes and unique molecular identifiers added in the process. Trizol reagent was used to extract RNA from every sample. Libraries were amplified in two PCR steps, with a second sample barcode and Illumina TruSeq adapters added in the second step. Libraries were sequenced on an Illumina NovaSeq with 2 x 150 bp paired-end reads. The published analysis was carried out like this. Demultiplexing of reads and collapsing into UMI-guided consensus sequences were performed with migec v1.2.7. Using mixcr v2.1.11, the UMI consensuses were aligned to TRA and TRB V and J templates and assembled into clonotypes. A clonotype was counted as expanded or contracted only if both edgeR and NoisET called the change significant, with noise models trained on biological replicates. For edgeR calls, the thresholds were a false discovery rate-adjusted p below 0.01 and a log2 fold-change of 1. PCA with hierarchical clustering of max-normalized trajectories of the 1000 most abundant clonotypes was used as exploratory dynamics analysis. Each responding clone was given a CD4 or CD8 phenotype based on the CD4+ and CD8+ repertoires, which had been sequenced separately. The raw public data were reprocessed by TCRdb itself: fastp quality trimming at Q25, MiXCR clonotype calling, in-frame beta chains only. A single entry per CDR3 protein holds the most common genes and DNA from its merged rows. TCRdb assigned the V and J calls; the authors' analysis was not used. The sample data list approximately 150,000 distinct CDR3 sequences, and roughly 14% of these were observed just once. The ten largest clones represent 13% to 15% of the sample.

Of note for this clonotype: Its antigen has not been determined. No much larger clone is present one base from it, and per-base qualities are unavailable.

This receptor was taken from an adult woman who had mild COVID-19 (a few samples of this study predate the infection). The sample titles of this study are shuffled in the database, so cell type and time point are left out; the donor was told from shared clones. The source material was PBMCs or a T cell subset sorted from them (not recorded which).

The CDR3 protein is CASSPWTGTNYGYTF. DNA sequence: TGTGCCAGCAGCCCATGGACAGGAACGAACTATGGCTACACCTTC. Recombination joined TRBV7-9 with TRBJ1-2; 7 bases in the middle match TRBD1. The CDR1 and CDR2 encoded by the germline V gene (reference sequence) are SEHNR and FQNEAQ. From the cysteine up to the phenylalanine, the CDR3 has a length of 15 residues. Here the CDR3 DNA is all that survives: 45 bases in frame from base 1. Trimming accounts for 5 bases at V and 2 bases at J, while the number of junction bases matched to no gene is 8.